The table lists the clone carrying this T cell receptor (beta chain) with a count of one. Source study methods: Amplified reference gene primers provided the basis for estimating nucleated cell counts. The repertoire was sequenced with immunoSEQ multiplex PCR; TCRdb's copy has only in-frame clones and lacks some. D and trimming come from the DNA, and the V and J calls and clone size come from that table. Counted here are some 100,000 clones, about 89% occurring once; the ten biggest clones make up 19%. The data originate from a study of blood T cell repertoires in COVID-19. About the research overall: From the United States, Italy and Spain came samples of acute and convalescent COVID-19. From T cells, B-cell-depleted T cells, or PBMCs came the material, which was cDNA or gDNA.

Germline V gene lookup returns CDR1 LNHDA and CDR2 SQIVND (reference sequence). The CDR3 totals 13 residues. With 3 bases removed from V and 10 bases from J, the gap between germline ends came to 15 bases. The sequence was collected from a human donor with acute or convalescent COVID-19. The donor label of this sample is uncertain. Material for sequencing was peripheral blood. The chain recombines TRBV19 with TRBJ1-1; TRBD1 is a possible D gene (6 bases). The CDR3 bases are TGTGCCAGTAGTATTGGGAGGGGGGGTCTAGCTTTCTTT. Translation gives CASSIGRGGLAFF.